This T cell receptor (beta chain) was sequenced during a study of blood T cell repertoires in COVID-19. In terms of age and location, participants ranged from roughly 18 to 90 years and lived in under 30 US areas. In the authors' workflow: Estimation of nucleated cell counts relied on the amplification of reference gene primers. Here immunoSEQ multiplex PCR was the method, and the copy in TCRdb shows in-frame clones only, minus some. The V and J calls and clone size come from that table; D and trimming were worked out from the DNA. The sample shows 150,000 or so clones, over 80% of them seen only once. CDR3 length: 15 amino acids. V was trimmed by 0 bases and J by 6 bases, leaving 13 bases between them. Germline V gene sequence: CDR1 SGHRS, CDR2 YFSETQ.

Specimen: PBMCs or T cells enriched from blood (not recorded which). This TCR derives from a man between 65 and 85 years old who had been exposed to COVID-19. The genes are TRBV5-1 and TRBJ2-1, with D possibly TRBD1 on 7 matching bases. Here the CDR3 reads CASSLAGGSGNEQFF. The CDR3 nucleotides read TGCGCCAGCAGCTTGGCAGGGGGGTCAGGCAATGAGCAGTTCTTC.